Below, 28 T cell receptor beta chains from the same sample are listed, as sequenced in a study of blood T cell repertoires in COVID-19. TCRdb keeps only in-frame clones here, not all; method: immunoSEQ multiplex PCR. The table shows 110,000 to 150,000 clones, with 60% to 85% occurring only once. The sample taken for sequencing was peripheral blood. The origin of the receptors is a man aged 45-65 years with active or convalescent COVID-19.

The chain carries TRBV29-1 and TRBJ2-7; D possibly corresponds to TRBD1 (6 bases). Trimming took 0 bases from V and 0 from J, leaving 12 bases between them. CDR1 and CDR2 (germline): SQVTM, ANQGSEA. This CDR3 is 15 amino acids long. The CDR3 nucleotides are TGCAGCGTTGAAGATCCACAGGGTGTCTCCTACGAGCAGTACTTC. Its protein is CSVEDPQGVSYEQYF.

This chain joins TRBV28 and TRBJ2-3; 14 nucleotides align to TRBD2. The CDR3 runs 17 residues. The J segment lost 6 bases and the V segment lost 2 bases, leaving 7 bases of the junction unmatched. Germline V gene lookup returns CDR1 MDHEN and CDR2 SYDVKM. The CDR3 coding sequence is TGTGCCAGCAGTTTAGGGACTAGCGGGAGTATAGAGGATACGCAGTATTTT. This sequence encodes CASSLGTSGSIEDTQYF.

V is TRBV18 and J is TRBJ1-2, with D possibly matching TRBD1 (6 bases). This CDR3 comprises 16 residues. Trimming left V 6 bases short and J 0 bases short, with 17 bases between. Germline loops: CDR1 KGHSH, CDR2 LQKENI. The CDR3 DNA is TGTGCCAGCTCCGCGGGGGCCCGAGGTTCTAACTATGGCTACACCTTC. It translates to CASSAGARGSNYGYTF.

V gene TRBV2 combines with J gene TRBJ1-1, with 7 bases fitting TRBD1. V lost 6 bases, J lost 5 bases, and 6 bases stayed unmatched. CDR3 size: 13 residues. Germline V gives CDR1 SNHLY, CDR2 FYNNEI. CDR3: CASSADRETEAFF. The CDR3, as DNA: TGTGCCAGCAGCGCTGACAGGGAAACTGAAGCTTTCTTT.

J is TRBJ2-7 and V is TRBV10-3, with 8 bases that match TRBD2. The V segment lost 3 bases and the J segment 4 bases; nucleotides outside the gene matches: 11. From germline, CDR1 is ENHRY and CDR2 SYGVKD. The CDR3 has 16 amino acids. CDR3 DNA: TGTGCCATCAGTGACCCCTGGAGGAGCGGGAGTTACGAGCAGTACTTC. This translates into CAISDPWRSGSYEQYF.

The genes are TRBV28 and TRBJ1-6; 7 bases are shared with TRBD1. Germline CDR1 MDHEN, CDR2 SYDVKM. The CDR3 runs to 16 residues. V was pared by 1 base and J by 4 bases, with 4 bases of the junction left unmatched. The CDR3 DNA follows: TGTGCCAGCAGTTTATCCGGGACAGCTTATAATTCACCCCTCCACTTT. Its translation is CASSLSGTAYNSPLHF.

The gene calls are TRBV9 and TRBJ2-1; the match to TRBD2 covers 9 bases. Per germline, CDR1 SGDLS and CDR2 YYNGEE. The V segment lost 4 bases and the J segment 7 bases; nucleotides outside the gene matches: 9. The CDR3 loop spans 15 amino acids. CDR3 in amino acids: CASSQGSGRSNEQFF. CDR3 sequence (DNA): TGTGCCAGCAGCCAGGGGAGCGGGAGGAGTAATGAGCAGTTCTTC.

The CDR3 DNA reads TGTGCCAGCAGTCTATCGTCCAATTCACCCCTCCACTTT. It is translated as CASSLSSNSPLHF. The gene calls are TRBV2 and TRBJ1-6; unclear D gene. Germline loops: CDR1 SNHLY, CDR2 FYNNEI. Trimming took off 5 bases at V and 7 bases at J, with 9 bases between the two ends. The CDR3 length is 13 residues. Full variable domain (remainder filled in from reference TRBV2 and TRBJ1-6): EPEVTQTPSHQVTQMGQEVILRCVPISNHLYFYWYRQILGQKVEFLVSFYNNEISEKSEIFDDQFSVERPDGSNFTLKIRSTKLEDSAMYFCASSLSSNSPLHFGNGTRLTVT.

J is TRBJ1-1 and V is TRBV30; tentative D call: TRBD1 (6 bases). The CDR3 is 13 residues long. The V end was cut by 4 bases, the J end by 4 bases, with 13 bases between. Germline V gene data show CDR1 as GTSNPN and CDR2 as SVGIG (reference sequence). CDR3 sequence: CAWKGGESTEAFF. In DNA, the CDR3 is TGTGCCTGGAAAGGGGGTGAGAGCACTGAAGCTTTCTTT.

The chain carries TRBV28 and TRBJ1-2; weak D call: TRBD1 (6 bases). Per the germline V gene, CDR1 is MDHEN and CDR2 is SYDVKM. This CDR3 has 16 residues. The V gene lost 2 bases and the J gene lost 0 bases, with 13 bases spanning the gap. For the CDR3, the DNA is TGTGCCAGCAGTTTAAACGTCAGGGGAGCTAACTATGGCTACACCTTC. This sequence encodes CASSLNVRGANYGYTF.

The CDR3 protein is CASSSLTWIQGRVNEQFF. In DNA form, the CDR3 reads TGTGCCAGCAGTTCCCTAACATGGATACAGGGTCGAGTCAATGAGCAGTTCTTC. This sequence joins TRBV28 and TRBJ2-1, with TRBD1 as a possible D gene (6 bases). V lost 4 bases to trimming and J lost 6 bases, with 25 bases between them. This CDR3 comprises 18 residues. Germline V CDR1 and CDR2: MDHEN, SYDVKM.

The rearrangement joins TRBV9 to TRBJ2-7; D is ambiguous. Germline assignment: CDR1 SGDLS and CDR2 YYNGEE. This CDR3 comprises 13 residues. Between the trimmed V and J ends, which lost 4 bases and 0 bases, there was a span of 8 bases. In DNA, the CDR3 is TGTGCCAGCAGCCCCTACCCCTCCTACGAGCAGTACTTC. Its protein is CASSPYPSYEQYF.

This clone was recorded once. The chain joins TRBV19 to TRBJ2-2; possible D gene TRBD2, 6 bases. The CDR3 runs 17 residues. Germline V gene lookup returns CDR1 LNHDA and CDR2 SQIVND (reference sequence). Trimming left V 7 bases short and J 1 base short, with 19 bases between. CDR3 sequence: CASTPLVADRNTGELFF. The CDR3 coding sequence is TGTGCCAGTACCCCTCTAGTAGCGGATCGGAACACCGGGGAGCTGTTTTTT.

This chain joins TRBV5-6 and TRBJ1-3, with D maybe TRBD1 (6 bases). In germline, CDR1 is SGHDT, CDR2 YYEEEE. This CDR3 comprises 15 residues. The V gene lost 4 bases and the J gene lost 5 bases, with 16 bases spanning the gap. CDR3 nucleotides: TGTGCCAGCAGCGCAGGGACAACCACTAGAAACACCATATATTTT. This encodes CASSAGTTTRNTIYF.

The rearrangement joins TRBV7-2 to TRBJ2-3; possible D gene TRBD1, 5 bases. With 6 bases removed from V and 0 bases from J, the gap between germline ends came to 10 bases. This CDR3 has 14 residues. CDR1 SGHTA and CDR2 FQGNSA come from the germline V gene. CDR3 sequence (DNA): TGTGCCAGCAGGCCAGGGTTTAGCACAGATACGCAGTATTTT. It specifies CASRPGFSTDTQYF.

This clone was recorded only once. V is TRBV19 and J is TRBJ1-4; 12 positions agree with TRBD1. In germline, CDR1 is LNHDA, CDR2 SQIVND (reference sequence). With 6 bases clipped from V and 13 bases from J, the junction kept 9 bases outside the gene matches. The CDR3 extends over 14 amino acids. The CDR3 nucleotides read TGTGCCAGTAGCCGGGGACAGGGGGCGGGAAGACTGTTTTTT. Translated: CASSRGQGAGRLFF. Variable domain in full (rest from reference TRBV19 and TRBJ1-4): DGGITQSPKYLFRKEGQNVTLSCEQNLNHDAMYWYRQDPGQGLRLIYYSQIVNDFQKGDIAEGYSVSREKKESFPLTVTSAQKNPTAFYLCASSRGQGAGRLFFGSGTQLSVL.

A single count supports this clone. V gene TRBV3-1 (or the pseudogene TRBV3-2) combines with J gene TRBJ2-5; 8 bases match TRBD1. CDR3 length: 16 amino acids. V was clipped by 3 bases and J by 7 bases; unmatched bases: 13. Germline V gene sequence: CDR1 LGHDT, CDR2 YNNKEL (reference sequence). This CDR3 reads CASSQVPAGGSGTQYF. The CDR3 nucleotides are TGTGCCAGCAGCCAGGTACCCGCAGGGGGCTCGGGGACCCAGTACTTC.

The CDR3 nucleotides read TGTGCCAGCAGCCAAGACACTAGCGGGTTCTCCTACGAGCAGTACTTC. Translating gives CASSQDTSGFSYEQYF. J is TRBJ2-7 and V is TRBV4-2; 9 bases line up with TRBD2. The CDR3 covers 16 residues. Unmatched junction bases numbered 3, after V lost 0 bases and J lost 0 bases. In germline, CDR1 is LGHNA, CDR2 YNFKEQ.

The V gene is TRBV28, the J gene TRBJ2-7, with D unclear. The CDR3 consists of 15 residues. V lost 6 bases and J lost 0, with 15 bases in between. Germline V gene lookup returns CDR1 MDHEN and CDR2 SYDVKM. CDR3 loop: CASSLIALSSYEQYF. CDR3 DNA sequence: TGTGCCAGCAGCCTGATCGCTCTGAGCTCCTACGAGCAGTACTTC. Together with reference TRBV28 and TRBJ2-7, the CDR3 gives the full variable domain: DVKVTQSSRYLVKRTGEKVFLECVQDMDHENMFWYRQDPGLGLRLIYFSYDVKMKEKGDIPEGYSVSREKKERFSLILESASTNQTSMYLCASSLIALSSYEQYFGPGTRLTVT.

This chain connects TRBV19 to TRBJ1-5, with a weak D call TRBD1 (5 bases). Trimming cost V 3 bases and J 8 bases, with 11 bases left between them. The CDR3 spans 13 residues. CDR1 is LNHDA, CDR2 SQIVND, per germline (reference sequence). The CDR3 reads CASSMVGGEPQHF. The CDR3 coding sequence is TGTGCCAGTAGTATGGTGGGGGGAGAGCCCCAGCATTTT.

V and J are TRBV29-1 and TRBJ1-4, with D possibly TRBD1 on 6 matching bases. Deletions cut 5 bases from V and 8 bases from J, with 12 bases between. Looked up from germline, CDR1 is SQVTM and CDR2 is ANQGSEA. This CDR3 has 12 amino acids. DNA of the CDR3: TGCAGCGTTAGGCAGGGGAGAGAAAAACTGTTTTTT. Residues: CSVRQGREKLFF.

The chain employs TRBV6-5 and TRBJ2-6; D is uncertain. The CDR3 spans 14 residues. V lost 10 bases to trimming and J lost 2 bases, with 12 bases between them. Germline assignment: CDR1 MNHEY and CDR2 SVGAGI. In DNA, the CDR3 is TGTGCCATTGTGTGGAGTACTGGGGCCAACGTCCTGACTTTC. Amino acid sequence: CAIVWSTGANVLTF.

The chain joins TRBV20-1 to TRBJ2-3, with 10 nucleotides matching TRBD1. The V segment lost 3 bases and the J segment 6 bases; nucleotides outside the gene matches: 6. The CDR3 consists of 14 residues. The germline CDR1 and CDR2 sequences are DFQATT and SNEGSKA (reference sequence). The CDR3 protein is CSASDRGRIDTQYF. The CDR3 DNA reads as TGCAGTGCTAGTGACAGGGGGCGCATTGATACGCAGTATTTT.

The V call is TRBV18, the J call TRBJ1-2; D perhaps matches TRBD1 (6 bases). Germline values: CDR1 KGHSH, CDR2 LQKENI. Trimming took off 0 bases at V and 7 bases at J, with 18 bases between the two ends. CDR3 length: 16 residues. CDR3 nucleotide sequence: TGTGCCAGCTCACCACCGCAGGGGCAGGGGCAGTTTGGCTACACCTTC. Its protein is CASSPPQGQGQFGYTF.

The chain uses TRBV9 and TRBJ2-7; 14 bases agree with TRBD2. CDR1 and CDR2 from the germline V gene are SGDLS and YYNGEE. V gave up 2 bases and J gave up 1 base; unmatched junction bases: 5. CDR3 length equals 17 residues. This chain's CDR3 is CASSVGLAGGPSYEQYF. CDR3 DNA sequence: TGTGCCAGCAGCGTCGGACTAGCGGGAGGACCTTCCTACGAGCAGTACTTC.

The V gene is TRBV7-3, the J gene TRBJ2-3; TRBD2 aligns across 12 bases. The CDR3 runs 15 residues. Germline V gene data show CDR1 as SGHTA and CDR2 as FQGTGA. Unmatched junction bases numbered 7, after V lost 8 bases and J lost 4 bases. For the CDR3, the DNA is TGTGCCAGCTCCCGACTAGCGGGAGTGGCAGATACGCAGTATTTT. Residues: CASSRLAGVADTQYF.

The chain is built from TRBV24-1 and TRBJ2-3; TRBD1 agrees at 7 bases. CDR1 is KGHDR, CDR2 SFDVKD, per germline. With V trimmed by 4 bases and J by 1 base, 7 bases remained unmatched. The CDR3 has 16 amino acids. The CDR3 loop reads CATSDPSGTGTDTQYF. For the CDR3, the DNA is TGTGCCACCAGTGACCCATCCGGGACAGGCACAGATACGCAGTATTTT.

The V and J genes are TRBV10-3 and TRBJ1-6; tentative D call: TRBD1 (6 bases). V lost 2 bases, J lost 9 bases, and 14 bases lay in between. This CDR3 has 15 residues. Germline CDR1 and CDR2: ENHRY and SYGVKD. CDR3 sequence: CAISEKLQGSSPLHF. The CDR3 coding sequence is TGTGCCATCAGTGAGAAGCTACAGGGAAGTTCACCCCTCCACTTT.